Sequencing of this TCR beta chain was carried out in a study of blood T cell repertoires in COVID-19. Method: immunoSEQ multiplex PCR; TCRdb's copy keeps in-frame clones and lacks some. The sample lists 140,000 or so clones; about 83% were seen once. The V gene's germline CDR1 is SGHRS and CDR2 YFSETQ. The CDR3 extends over 18 amino acids. V lost 3 bases, J lost 1 base, and 14 bases stayed unmatched. This TCR derives from a woman aged 50 to 65 with active or convalescent COVID-19. Source material: peripheral blood. The chain links TRBV5-1 to TRBJ1-1; 8 nucleotides align to TRBD1. The CDR3 nucleotides read TGCGCCAGCAGCTCCTCCGGGACAGGAACCCTACGGAACACTGAAGCTTTCTTT. Amino acids: CASSSSGTGTLRNTEAFF.